This TCR beta chain is from a study of Ad26.COV2.S vaccination and SARS-CoV-2 variants. Study results and caveats: Measures of TCR breadth and depth may have fallen short of total T cell responses.

Regarding this clone: Its antigen is unknown.

The CDR3 runs 18 residues. Treatment noted: about 20 received Ad26.COV2.S at low or high dose, single or two shots; 5 received placebo; per-sample allocation not given. All samples were drawn on day 63, counting from the first vaccine or placebo injection. The method was immunoSEQ multiplex PCR; TCRdb's version includes in-frame clones alone and lacks a portion of them. The table has 400,000 to 450,000 clones, 80% to 95% seen once. The material was peripheral blood, obtained in a trial of Ad26.COV2.S vaccine versus placebo. The chain employs TRBV12-1 and TRBJ2-6. TRBV12-1 is a known pseudogene. The source is a person between 18 and 60 years old who received the Ad26.COV2.S COVID-19 vaccine or a placebo. CDR3 in amino acids: CASSFEGKGSSGANVLTF. CDR3 sequence (DNA): TGTGCCAGCAGCTTTGAGGGAAAGGGGAGCTCTGGGGCCAACGTCCTGACTTTC.